This is a list of T cell receptor beta chains from one sample in a study of CXCR3-negative and CXCR3-positive naive CD8 T cells. From the 5' RACE reads, TCRdb lists one entry per CDR3 protein and no DNA. Listed are about 43,000 distinct CDR3 sequences; around 10% falls within the top ten. The sample was memory CD8+ T cells from blood. The receptors shown here come from a human donor in good health. Some clones in this sample may be carry-over from other donors' samples. The CDR3 runs from the conserved cysteine through the conserved F or W. Each record gives: J gene, V gene, clone size, CDR3 protein. Where a row states a size, it is once, few, many or the class of an expanded clone; other rows omit it.

j_gene: TRBJ2-2
v_gene: TRBV7-6
abundance: -
CDR3aa: CASSLDRDAGELFF

j_gene: TRBJ2-7
v_gene: TRBV6-5
abundance: -
CDR3aa: CASSKPGSGYEQYF

j_gene: TRBJ1-3
v_gene: TRBV29-1
abundance: -
CDR3aa: CSATEPTSLGNTIYF

j_gene: TRBJ2-7
v_gene: TRBV27
abundance: -
CDR3aa: CASWARNQGKQYF

j_gene: TRBJ1-1
v_gene: TRBV28
abundance: -
CDR3aa: CASSLQGLNTEAFF

j_gene: TRBJ1-2
v_gene: TRBV30
abundance: -
CDR3aa: CAWSPGTGGLVEGYTF

j_gene: TRBJ2-1
v_gene: TRBV7-8
abundance: medium-sized
CDR3aa: CASSLALSSYNEQFF

j_gene: TRBJ2-1
v_gene: TRBV29-1
abundance: -
CDR3aa: CSQISYNEQFF

j_gene: TRBJ1-1
v_gene: TRBV20-1
abundance: -
CDR3aa: CSARGEGGTEAFF

j_gene: TRBJ2-7
v_gene: TRBV6-5
abundance: -
CDR3aa: CASSQIIGSSYEQYF

j_gene: TRBJ2-5
v_gene: TRBV9
abundance: -
CDR3aa: CASSVGVEGAWETQYF

j_gene: TRBJ1-5
v_gene: TRBV4-2
abundance: -
CDR3aa: CASSQDRSGTGHQPQHF

j_gene: TRBJ2-1
v_gene: TRBV18
abundance: -
CDR3aa: CASSPQTYNEQFF

j_gene: TRBJ1-5
v_gene: TRBV7-9
abundance: -
CDR3aa: CASSLAGQGLDQPQHF

j_gene: TRBJ1-5
v_gene: TRBV20-1
abundance: -
CDR3aa: CSAKPGQGKGHF

j_gene: TRBJ2-7
v_gene: TRBV4-1
abundance: -
CDR3aa: CASSHSWAPTYEQYF

j_gene: TRBJ2-5
v_gene: TRBV20-1
abundance: -
CDR3aa: CSAPSGQQETQYF

j_gene: TRBJ2-3
v_gene: TRBV29-1
abundance: -
CDR3aa: CSVELFSWDRYF